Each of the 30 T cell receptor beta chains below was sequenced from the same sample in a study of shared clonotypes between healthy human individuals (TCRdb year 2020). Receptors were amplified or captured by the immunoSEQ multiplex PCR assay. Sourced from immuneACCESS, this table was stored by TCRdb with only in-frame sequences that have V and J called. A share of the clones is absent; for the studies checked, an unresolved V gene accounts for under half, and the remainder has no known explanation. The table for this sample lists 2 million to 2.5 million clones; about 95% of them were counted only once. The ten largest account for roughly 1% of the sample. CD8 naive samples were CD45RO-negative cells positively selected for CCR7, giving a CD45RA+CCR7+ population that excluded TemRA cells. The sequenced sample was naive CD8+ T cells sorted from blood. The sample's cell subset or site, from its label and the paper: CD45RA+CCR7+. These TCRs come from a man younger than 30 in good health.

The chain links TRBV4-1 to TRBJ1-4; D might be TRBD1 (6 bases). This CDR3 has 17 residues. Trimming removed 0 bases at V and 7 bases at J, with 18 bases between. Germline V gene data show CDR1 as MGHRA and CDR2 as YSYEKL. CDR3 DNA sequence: TGCGCCAGCAGCCAAGACCATAGAAGGGGGGTGGCTGAAAAACTGTTTTTT. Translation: CASSQDHRRGVAEKLFF.

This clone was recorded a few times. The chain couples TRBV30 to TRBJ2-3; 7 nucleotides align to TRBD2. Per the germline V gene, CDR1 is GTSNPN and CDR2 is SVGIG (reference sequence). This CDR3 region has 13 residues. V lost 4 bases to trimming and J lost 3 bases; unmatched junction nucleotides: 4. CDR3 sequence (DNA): TGTGCCTGGACCGACGGGGGGACAGATACGCAGTATTTT. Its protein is CAWTDGGTDTQYF.

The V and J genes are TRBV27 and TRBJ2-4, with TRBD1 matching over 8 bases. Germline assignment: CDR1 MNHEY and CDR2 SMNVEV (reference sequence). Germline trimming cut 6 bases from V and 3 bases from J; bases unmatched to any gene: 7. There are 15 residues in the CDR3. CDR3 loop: CASSTTGGGKNIQYF. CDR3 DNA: TGTGCCAGCAGCACAACAGGGGGAGGCAAAAACATTCAGTACTTC.

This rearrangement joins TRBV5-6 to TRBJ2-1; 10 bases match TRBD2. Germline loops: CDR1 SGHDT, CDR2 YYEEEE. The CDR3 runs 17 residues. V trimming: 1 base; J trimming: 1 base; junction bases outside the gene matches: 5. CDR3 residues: CASSLSLAGVSYNEQFF. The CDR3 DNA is TGTGCCAGCAGCTTGTCTCTAGCGGGGGTATCCTACAATGAGCAGTTCTTC.

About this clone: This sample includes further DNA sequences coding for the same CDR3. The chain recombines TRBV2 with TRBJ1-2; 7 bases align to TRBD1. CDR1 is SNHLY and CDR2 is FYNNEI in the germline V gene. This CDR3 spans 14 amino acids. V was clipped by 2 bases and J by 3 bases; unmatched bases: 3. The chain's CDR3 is CASSELQGYYGYTF. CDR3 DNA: TGTGCCAGCAGTGAACTACAGGGGTACTATGGCTACACCTTC.

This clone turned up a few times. The CDR3 region has the DNA TGTGCCAGCGCCAGGACCGGGGAGCTGTTTTTT. Its protein is CASARTGELFF. The gene calls are TRBV19 and TRBJ2-2; the D is unclear. The CDR3 runs to 11 residues. Germline V gene sequence: CDR1 LNHDA, CDR2 SQIVND (reference sequence). The ends were cut back, 9 bases at V and 5 bases at J, with 7 bases in the middle. The variable domain in full, with the rest retrieved from reference TRBV19 and TRBJ2-2, is DGGITQSPKYLFRKEGQNVTLSCEQNLNHDAMYWYRQDPGQGLRLIYYSQIVNDFQKGDIAEGYSVSREKKESFPLTVTSAQKNPTAFYLCASARTGELFFGEGSRLTVL.

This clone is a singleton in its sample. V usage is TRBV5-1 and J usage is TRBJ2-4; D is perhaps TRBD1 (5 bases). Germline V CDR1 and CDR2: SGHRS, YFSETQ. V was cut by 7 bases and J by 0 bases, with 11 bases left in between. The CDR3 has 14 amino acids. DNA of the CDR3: TGCGCCAGCCCCGACAGACTAGCCAAAAACATTCAGTACTTC. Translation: CASPDRLAKNIQYF. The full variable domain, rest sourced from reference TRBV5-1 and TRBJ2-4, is KAGVTQTPRYLIKTRGQQVTLSCSPISGHRSVSWYQQTPGQGLQFLFEYFSETQRNKGNFPGRFSGRQFSNSRSEMNVSTLELGDSALYLCASPDRLAKNIQYFGAGTRLSVL.

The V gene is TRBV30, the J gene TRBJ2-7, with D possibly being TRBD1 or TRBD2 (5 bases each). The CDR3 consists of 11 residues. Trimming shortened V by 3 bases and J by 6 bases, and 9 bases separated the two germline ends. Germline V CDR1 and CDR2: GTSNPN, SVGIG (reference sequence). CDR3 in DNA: TGTGCCTGGAGCATGGGGACCGAGCAGTACTTC. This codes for CAWSMGTEQYF.

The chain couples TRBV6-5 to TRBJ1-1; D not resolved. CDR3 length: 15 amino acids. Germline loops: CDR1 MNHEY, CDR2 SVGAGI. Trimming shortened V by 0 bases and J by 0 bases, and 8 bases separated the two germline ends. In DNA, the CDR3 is TGTGCCAGCAGTTACTCGAGTCAGGTGAACACTGAAGCTTTCTTT. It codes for CASSYSSQVNTEAFF.

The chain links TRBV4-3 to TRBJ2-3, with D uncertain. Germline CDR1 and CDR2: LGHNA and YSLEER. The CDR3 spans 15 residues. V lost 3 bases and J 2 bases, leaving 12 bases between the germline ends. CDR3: CASSHTDSYTDTQYF. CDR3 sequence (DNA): TGCGCCAGCAGCCATACAGATAGCTACACAGATACGCAGTATTTT.

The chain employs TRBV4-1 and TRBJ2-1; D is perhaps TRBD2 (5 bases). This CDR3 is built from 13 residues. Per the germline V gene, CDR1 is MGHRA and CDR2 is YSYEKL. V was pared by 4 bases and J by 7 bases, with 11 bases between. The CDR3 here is CASSPFTGNEQFF. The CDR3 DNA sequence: TGCGCCAGCAGCCCCTTTACGGGGAATGAGCAGTTCTTC.

Written as DNA, the CDR3 is TGTGCCAGCAGCCCTATAGGGAGCTCCTATAATTCACCCCTCCACTTT. This translates into CASSPIGSSYNSPLHF. The chain combines TRBV7-8 with TRBJ1-6; the D is unclear. The V and J ends lost 5 bases and 0 bases respectively, with 11 bases between them. The length of the CDR3 is 16 residues. Germline V gives CDR1 SGHVS, CDR2 FQNEAQ.

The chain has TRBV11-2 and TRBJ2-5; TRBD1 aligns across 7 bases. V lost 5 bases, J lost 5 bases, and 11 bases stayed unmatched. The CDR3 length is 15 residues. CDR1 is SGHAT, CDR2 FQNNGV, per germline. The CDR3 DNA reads TGTGCCAGCAGCCTAAATGAGGGGGCGCGGGAGACCCAGTACTTC. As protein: CASSLNEGARETQYF.

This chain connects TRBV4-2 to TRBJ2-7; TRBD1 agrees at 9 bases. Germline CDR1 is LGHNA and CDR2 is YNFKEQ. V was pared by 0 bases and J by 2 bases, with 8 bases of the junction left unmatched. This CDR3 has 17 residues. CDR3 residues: CASSQEGAGQGAYEQYF. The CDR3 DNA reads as TGTGCCAGCAGCCAAGAGGGGGCGGGACAGGGAGCCTACGAGCAGTACTTC.

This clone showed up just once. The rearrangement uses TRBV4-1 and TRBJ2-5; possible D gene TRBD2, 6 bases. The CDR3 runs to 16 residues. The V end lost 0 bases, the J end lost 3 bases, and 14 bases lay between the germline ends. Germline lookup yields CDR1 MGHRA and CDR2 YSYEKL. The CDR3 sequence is CASSQDHGGLKETQYF. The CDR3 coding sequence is TGCGCCAGCAGCCAAGATCATGGGGGGTTAAAAGAGACCCAGTACTTC.

Here the CDR3 reads CASSRNRDLTVEAETQYF. CDR3 coding DNA: TGTGCCAGCAGCCGCAACCGGGACCTCACCGTCGAGGCGGAGACCCAGTACTTC. This chain connects TRBV4-2 to TRBJ2-5; D may match TRBD1 or TRBD2 (5 bases each). CDR1 and CDR2 (germline): LGHNA, YNFKEQ. The CDR3 is 18 residues long. The germline V and J ends were trimmed by 4 bases and 5 bases, with 26 bases remaining between them.

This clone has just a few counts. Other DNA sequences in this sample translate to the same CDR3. CDR3 DNA: TGTGCCAGCAGTTACGACGGTGAAGAGACCCAGTACTTC. Its protein product is CASSYDGEETQYF. The rearrangement uses TRBV6-5 and TRBJ2-5; D not certain. The CDR3 length is 13 residues. The germline V gene has CDR1 MNHEY and CDR2 SVGAGI. Deletions cut 2 bases from V and 3 bases from J, with 7 bases between.

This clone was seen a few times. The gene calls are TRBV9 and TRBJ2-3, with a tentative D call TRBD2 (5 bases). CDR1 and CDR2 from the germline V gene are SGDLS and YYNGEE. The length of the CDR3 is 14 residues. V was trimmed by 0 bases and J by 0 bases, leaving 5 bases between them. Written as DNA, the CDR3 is TGTGCCAGCAGCGTAGAGCGGAGCACAGATACGCAGTATTTT. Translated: CASSVERSTDTQYF.

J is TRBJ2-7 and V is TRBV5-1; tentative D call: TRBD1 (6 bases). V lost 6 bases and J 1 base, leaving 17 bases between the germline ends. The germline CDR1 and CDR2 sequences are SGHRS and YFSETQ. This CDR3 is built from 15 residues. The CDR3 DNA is TGCGCCAGCATCGTACCACGACAGGAGTCCTACGAGCAGTACTTC. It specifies CASIVPRQESYEQYF.

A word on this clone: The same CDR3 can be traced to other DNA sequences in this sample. The DNA for the CDR3 is TGTGCCAGCAGTCTAGCGGGAGGGTTCTACAATGAGCAGTTCTTC. This codes for CASSLAGGFYNEQFF. This chain uses TRBV13 with TRBJ2-1; TRBD2 agrees at 12 bases. V was clipped by 6 bases and J by 3 bases; unmatched bases: 3. Germline assignment: CDR1 PRHDT and CDR2 FYEKMQ (reference sequence). This CDR3 is built from 15 residues.

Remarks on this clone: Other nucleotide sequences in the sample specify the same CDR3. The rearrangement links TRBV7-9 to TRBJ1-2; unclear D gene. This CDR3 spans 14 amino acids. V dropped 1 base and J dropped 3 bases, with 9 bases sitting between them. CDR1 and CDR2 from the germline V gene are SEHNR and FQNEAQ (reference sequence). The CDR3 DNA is TGTGCCAGCAGCTTAGTCGGAGGAGACTATGGCTACACCTTC. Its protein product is CASSLVGGDYGYTF.

The CDR3 loop is CASSLWTGGDEAFF. DNA for the CDR3: TGCGCCAGCAGCCTATGGACAGGGGGCGATGAAGCTTTCTTT. The chain links TRBV5-1 to TRBJ1-1; 11 nucleotides line up with TRBD1. Germline CDR1 is SGHRS and CDR2 is YFSETQ. With V trimmed by 4 bases and J by 7 bases, 6 bases remained unmatched. This CDR3 has 14 amino acids.

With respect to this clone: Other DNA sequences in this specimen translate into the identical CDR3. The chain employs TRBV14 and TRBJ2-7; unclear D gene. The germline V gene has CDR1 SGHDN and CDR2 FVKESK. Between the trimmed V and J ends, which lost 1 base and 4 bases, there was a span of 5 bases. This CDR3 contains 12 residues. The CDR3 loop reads CASSQGGYEQYF. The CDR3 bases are TGTGCCAGCAGCCAAGGAGGTTACGAGCAGTACTTC.

DNA for the CDR3: TGTGCCAGCAGCTTGGCTAGCGGGGAAGCCAAAAACATTCAGTACTTC. Its translation is CASSLASGEAKNIQYF. The genes are TRBV5-4 and TRBJ2-4, with 9 bases aligning to TRBD2. The V gene end was trimmed by 0 bases and the J gene end by 0 bases; junction bases not matched to a gene: 1. The CDR3 has 16 amino acids. Germline CDR1 reads SGHNT; CDR2 reads YYREEE (reference sequence).

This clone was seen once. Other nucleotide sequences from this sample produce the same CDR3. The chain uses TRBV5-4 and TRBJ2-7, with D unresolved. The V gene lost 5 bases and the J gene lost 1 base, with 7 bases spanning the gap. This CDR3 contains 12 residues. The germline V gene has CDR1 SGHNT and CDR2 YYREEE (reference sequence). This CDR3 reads CASSRDSYEQYF. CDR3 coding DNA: TGTGCCAGCAGTCGTGATTCCTACGAGCAGTACTTC. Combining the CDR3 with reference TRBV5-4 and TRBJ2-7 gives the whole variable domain ETGVTQSPTHLIKTRGQQVTLRCSSQSGHNTVSWYQQALGQGPQFIFQYYREEENGRGNFPPRFSGLQFPNYSSELNVNALELDDSALYLCASSRDSYEQYFGPGTRLTVT.

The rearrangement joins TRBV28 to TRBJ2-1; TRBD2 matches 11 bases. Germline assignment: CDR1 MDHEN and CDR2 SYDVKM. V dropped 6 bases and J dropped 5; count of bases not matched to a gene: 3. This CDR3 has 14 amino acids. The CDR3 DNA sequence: TGTGCCAGCAGCGTAGCGGGGGGGAACAATGAGCAGTTCTTC. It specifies CASSVAGGNNEQFF.

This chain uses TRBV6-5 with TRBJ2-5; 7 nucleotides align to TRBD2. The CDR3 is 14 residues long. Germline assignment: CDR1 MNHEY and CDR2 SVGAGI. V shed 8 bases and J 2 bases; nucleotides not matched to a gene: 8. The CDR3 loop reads CASANPGGQETQYF. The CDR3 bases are TGTGCCAGCGCCAACCCCGGGGGGCAAGAGACCCAGTACTTC.

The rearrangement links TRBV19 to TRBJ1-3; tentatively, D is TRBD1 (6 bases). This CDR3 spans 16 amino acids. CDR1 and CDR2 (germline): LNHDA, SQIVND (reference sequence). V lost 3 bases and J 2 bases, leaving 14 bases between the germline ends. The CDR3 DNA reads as TGTGCCAGTAGTATTAGTCCGGGGGCAACTGGAAACACCATATATTTT. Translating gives CASSISPGATGNTIYF.

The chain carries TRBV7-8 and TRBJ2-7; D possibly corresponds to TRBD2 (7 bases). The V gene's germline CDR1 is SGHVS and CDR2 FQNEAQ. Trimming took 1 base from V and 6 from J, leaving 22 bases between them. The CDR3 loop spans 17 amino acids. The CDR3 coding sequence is TGTGCCAGCAGCTTAGTAGGGTTGGTGGCAGGGGAGGGCGAGCAGTACTTC. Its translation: CASSLVGLVAGEGEQYF.

The CDR3 sequence: CASSPPGAGEQYF. Written as DNA, the CDR3 is TGTGCCAGCAGTCCCCCAGGGGCGGGGGAGCAGTACTTC. The chain carries TRBV27 and TRBJ2-7; D is possibly TRBD1 or TRBD2 (6 bases each). Germline V gene sequence: CDR1 MNHEY, CDR2 SMNVEV (reference sequence). The CDR3 length is 13 residues. V shed 5 bases and J shed 7 bases, with 15 bases lying between them.